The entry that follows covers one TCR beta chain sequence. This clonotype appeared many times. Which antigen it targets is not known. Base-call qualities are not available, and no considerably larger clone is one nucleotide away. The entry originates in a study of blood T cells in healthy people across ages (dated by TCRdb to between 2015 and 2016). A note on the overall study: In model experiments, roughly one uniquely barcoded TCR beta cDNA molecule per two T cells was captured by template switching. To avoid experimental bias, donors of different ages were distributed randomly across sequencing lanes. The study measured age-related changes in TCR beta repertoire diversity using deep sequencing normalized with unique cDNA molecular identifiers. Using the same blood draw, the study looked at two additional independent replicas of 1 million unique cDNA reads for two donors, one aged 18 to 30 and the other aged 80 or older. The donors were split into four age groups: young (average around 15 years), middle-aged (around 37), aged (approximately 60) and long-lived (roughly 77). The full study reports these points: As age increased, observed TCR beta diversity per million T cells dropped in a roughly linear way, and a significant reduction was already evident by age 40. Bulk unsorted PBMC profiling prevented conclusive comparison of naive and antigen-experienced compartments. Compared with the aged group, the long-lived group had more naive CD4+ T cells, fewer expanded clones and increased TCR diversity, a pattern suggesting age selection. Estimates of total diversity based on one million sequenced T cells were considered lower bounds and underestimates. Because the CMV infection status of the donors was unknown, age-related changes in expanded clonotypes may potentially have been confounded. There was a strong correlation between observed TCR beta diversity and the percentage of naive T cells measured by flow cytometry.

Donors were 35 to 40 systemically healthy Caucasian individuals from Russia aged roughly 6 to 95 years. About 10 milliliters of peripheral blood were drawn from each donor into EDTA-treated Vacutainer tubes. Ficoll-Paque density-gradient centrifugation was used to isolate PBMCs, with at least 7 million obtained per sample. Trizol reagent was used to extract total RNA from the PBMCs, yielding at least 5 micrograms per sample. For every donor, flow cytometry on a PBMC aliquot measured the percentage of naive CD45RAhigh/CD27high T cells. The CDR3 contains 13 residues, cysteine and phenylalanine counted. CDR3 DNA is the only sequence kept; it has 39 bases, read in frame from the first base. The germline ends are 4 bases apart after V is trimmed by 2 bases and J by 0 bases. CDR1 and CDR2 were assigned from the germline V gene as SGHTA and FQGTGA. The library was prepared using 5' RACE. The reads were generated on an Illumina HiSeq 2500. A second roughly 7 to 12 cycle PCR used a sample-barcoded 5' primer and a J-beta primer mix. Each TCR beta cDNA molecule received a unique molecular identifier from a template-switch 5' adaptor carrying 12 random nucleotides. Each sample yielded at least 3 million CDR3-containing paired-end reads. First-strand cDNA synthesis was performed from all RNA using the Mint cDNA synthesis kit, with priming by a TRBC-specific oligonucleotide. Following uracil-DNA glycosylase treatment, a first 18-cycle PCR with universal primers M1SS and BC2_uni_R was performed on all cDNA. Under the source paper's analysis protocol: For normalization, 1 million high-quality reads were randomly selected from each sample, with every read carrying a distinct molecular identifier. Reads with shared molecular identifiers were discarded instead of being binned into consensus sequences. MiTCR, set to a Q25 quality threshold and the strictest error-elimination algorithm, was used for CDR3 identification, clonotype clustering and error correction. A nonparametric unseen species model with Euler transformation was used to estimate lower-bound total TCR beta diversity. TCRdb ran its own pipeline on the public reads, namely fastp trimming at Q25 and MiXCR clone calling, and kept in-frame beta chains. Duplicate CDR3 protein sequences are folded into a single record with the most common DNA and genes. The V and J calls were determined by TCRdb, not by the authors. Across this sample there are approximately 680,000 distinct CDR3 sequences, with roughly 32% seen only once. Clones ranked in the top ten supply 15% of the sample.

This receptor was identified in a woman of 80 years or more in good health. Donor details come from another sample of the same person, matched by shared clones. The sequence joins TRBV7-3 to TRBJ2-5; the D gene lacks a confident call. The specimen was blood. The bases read TGTGCCAGCAGCTTAGGGTACCAAGAGACCCAGTACTTC. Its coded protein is CASSLGYQETQYF.